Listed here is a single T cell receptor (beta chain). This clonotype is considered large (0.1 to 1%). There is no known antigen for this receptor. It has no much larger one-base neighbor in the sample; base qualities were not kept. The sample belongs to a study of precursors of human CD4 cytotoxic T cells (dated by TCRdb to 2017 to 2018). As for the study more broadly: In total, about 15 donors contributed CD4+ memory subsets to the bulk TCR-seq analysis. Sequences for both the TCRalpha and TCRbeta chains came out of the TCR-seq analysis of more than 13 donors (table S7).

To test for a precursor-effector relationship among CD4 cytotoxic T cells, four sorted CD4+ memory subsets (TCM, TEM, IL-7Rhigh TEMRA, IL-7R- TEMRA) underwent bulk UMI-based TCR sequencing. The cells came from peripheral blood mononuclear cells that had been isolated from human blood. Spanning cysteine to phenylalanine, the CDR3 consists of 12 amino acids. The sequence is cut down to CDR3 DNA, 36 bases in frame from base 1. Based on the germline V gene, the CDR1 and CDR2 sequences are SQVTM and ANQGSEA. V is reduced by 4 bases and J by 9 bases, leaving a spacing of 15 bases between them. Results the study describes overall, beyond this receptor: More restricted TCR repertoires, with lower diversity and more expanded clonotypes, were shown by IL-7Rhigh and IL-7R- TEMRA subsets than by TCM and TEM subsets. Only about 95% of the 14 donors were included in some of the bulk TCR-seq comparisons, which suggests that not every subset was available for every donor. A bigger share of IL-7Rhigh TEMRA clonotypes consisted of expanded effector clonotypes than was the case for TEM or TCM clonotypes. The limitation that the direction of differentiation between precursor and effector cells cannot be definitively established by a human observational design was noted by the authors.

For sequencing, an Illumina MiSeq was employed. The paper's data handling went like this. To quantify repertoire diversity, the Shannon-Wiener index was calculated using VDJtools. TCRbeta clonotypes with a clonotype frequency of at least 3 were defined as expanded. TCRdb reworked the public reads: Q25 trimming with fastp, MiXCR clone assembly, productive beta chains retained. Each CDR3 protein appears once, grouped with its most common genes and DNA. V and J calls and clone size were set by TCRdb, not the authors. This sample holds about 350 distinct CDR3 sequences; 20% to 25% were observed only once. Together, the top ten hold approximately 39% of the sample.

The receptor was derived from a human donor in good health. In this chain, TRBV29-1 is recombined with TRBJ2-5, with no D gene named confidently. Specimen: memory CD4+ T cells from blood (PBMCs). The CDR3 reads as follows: CSVVSPGRPQYF. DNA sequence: TGCAGCGTTGTAAGCCCCGGCAGGCCCCAGTACTTC.